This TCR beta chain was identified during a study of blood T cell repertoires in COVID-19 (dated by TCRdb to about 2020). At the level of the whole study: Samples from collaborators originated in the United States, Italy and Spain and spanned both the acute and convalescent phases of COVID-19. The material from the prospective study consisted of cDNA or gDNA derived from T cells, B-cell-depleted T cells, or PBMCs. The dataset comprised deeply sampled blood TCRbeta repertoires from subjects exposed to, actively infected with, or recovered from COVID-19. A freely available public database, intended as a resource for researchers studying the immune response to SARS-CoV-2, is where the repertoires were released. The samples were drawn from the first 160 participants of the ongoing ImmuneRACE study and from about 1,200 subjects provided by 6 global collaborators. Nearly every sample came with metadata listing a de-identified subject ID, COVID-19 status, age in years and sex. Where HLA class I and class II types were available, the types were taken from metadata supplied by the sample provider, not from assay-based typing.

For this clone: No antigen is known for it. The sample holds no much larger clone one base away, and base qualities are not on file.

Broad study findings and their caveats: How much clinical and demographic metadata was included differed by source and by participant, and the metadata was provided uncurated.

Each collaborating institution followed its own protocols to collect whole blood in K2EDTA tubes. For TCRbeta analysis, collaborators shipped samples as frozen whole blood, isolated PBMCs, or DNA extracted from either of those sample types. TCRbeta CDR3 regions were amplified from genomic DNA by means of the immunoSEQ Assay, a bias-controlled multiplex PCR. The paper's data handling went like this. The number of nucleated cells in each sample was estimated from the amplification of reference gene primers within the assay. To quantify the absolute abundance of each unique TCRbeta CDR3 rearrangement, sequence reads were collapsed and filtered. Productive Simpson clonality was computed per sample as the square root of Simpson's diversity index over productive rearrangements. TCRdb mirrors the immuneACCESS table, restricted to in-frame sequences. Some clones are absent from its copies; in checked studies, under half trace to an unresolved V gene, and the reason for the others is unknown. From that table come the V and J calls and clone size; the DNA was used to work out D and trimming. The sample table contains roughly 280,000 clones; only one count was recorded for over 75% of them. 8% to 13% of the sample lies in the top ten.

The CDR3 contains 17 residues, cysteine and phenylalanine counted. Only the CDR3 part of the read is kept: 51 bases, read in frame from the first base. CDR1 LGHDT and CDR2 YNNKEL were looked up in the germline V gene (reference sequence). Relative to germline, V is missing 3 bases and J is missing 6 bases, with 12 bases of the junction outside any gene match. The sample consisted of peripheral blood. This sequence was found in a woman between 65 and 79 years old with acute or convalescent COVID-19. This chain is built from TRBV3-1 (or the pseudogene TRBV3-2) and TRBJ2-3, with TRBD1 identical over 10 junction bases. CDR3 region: CASSHPWRGQGLDTQYF. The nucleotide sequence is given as TGTGCCAGCAGCCACCCTTGGCGGGGACAGGGGTTGGATACGCAGTATTTT.